This paragraph reports one TCR beta chain. Its antigen remains unidentified. Expressed TCRB transcripts got sequenced, as all isolated RNA was reverse transcribed. The data were produced by immunoSEQ multiplex PCR, yet TCRdb's version contains in-frame clones alone and is incomplete. Among tens of thousands of clones, roughly two thirds were seen once, and the ten largest hold about 2.5%. The data originate from a study of beta chain features in type 1 diabetes. Study details: On cell yields, gender and age, patients and healthy donors were similar. Study-wide results and caveats: Naive, central memory and regulatory TCRB repertoires appeared more similar among patients than healthy donors. Over-representation of high TCR-expressing cells was a possible consequence of cDNA sequencing. Across all four CD4+ subsets, people with type 1 diabetes showed modestly shorter TCRB CDR3s.

V was shortened by 4 bases and J by 7 bases, with 18 bases between the two germline ends. Germline values: CDR1 SGHRS, CDR2 YFSETQ. This CDR3 is 14 amino acids long. Sampling consisted of one heparinised blood draw per donor, averaging approximately 120 mL. This chain connects TRBV5-1 to TRBJ2-7; weak D call: TRBD1 (6 bases). The source material was Tregs from blood. This sequence originates from a woman aged 25-40 years with type 1 diabetes. The CDR3 bases are TGCGCCAGCAGCCAAATACAAACAGGGTTGGAGCAGTACTTC. Its translation: CASSQIQTGLEQYF.